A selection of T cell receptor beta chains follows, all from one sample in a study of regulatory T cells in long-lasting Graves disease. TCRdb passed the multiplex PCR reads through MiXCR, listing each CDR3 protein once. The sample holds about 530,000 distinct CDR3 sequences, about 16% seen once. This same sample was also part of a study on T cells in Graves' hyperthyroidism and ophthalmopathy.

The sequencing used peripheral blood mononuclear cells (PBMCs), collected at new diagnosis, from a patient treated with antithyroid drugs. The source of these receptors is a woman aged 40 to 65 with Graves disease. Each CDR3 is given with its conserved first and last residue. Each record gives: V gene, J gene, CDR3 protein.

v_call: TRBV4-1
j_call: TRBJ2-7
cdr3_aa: CASSQDPPDRTVGYEQYF

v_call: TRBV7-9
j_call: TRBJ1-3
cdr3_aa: CASSLAAGGNTIYF

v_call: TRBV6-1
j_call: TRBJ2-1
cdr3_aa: CASSEALRGDEQFF

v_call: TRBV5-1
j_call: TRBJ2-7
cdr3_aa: CASSLVADEQYF

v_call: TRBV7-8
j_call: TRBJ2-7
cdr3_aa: CASSFKYSGGAGADEQYF

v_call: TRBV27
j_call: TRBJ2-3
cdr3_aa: CASSSLTSGGTTSTDTQYF

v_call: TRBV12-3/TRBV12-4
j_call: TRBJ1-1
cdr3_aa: CASTFGVVDTEAFF

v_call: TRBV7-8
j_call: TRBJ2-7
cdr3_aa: CASSSRTSGGTSSYEQYF

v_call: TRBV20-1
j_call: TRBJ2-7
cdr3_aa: CSASSPGQGSYEQYF

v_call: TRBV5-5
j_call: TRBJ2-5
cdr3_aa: CASSLWTSQETQYF

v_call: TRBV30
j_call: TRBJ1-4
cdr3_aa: CAWRADWRYLF

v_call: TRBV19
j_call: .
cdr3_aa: CASSRGAKEQFF

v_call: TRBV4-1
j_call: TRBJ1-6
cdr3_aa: CASSQDYSSYNSPPHF

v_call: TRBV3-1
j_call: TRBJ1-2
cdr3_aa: CASSPDPNYGYTF

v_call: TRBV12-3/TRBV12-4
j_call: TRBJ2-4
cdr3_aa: CASSLGTGLANIQYF

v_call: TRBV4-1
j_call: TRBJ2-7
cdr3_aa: CASSQAPRDLEQYF

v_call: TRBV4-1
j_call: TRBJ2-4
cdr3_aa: CASSPLTGAGAKNIQYF

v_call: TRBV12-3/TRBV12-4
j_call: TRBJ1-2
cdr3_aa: CASSFMTGGGYTF

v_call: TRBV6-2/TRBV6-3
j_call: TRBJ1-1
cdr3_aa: CASRRRPGQMNTEAFF

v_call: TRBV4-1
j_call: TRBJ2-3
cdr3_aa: CASSQPGLAGADTQYF

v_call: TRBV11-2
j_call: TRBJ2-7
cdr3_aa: CASSLRLNYEQYF

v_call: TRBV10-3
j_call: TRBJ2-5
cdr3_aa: CAIRGGVRETQYF

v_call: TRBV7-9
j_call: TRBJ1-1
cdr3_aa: CASSFPPGTEAFF

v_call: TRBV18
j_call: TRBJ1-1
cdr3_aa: CASSPYPGDGTEAFF

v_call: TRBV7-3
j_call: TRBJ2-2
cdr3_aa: CASSLGSQYTGELFF

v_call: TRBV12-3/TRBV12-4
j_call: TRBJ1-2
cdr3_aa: CASSQTVGYGYTF

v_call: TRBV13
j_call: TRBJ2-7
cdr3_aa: CASSSGLADEQYF

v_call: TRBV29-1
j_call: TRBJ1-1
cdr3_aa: CSVSRQLNTEAFF

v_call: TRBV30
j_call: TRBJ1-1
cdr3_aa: CAWSVITGAEAFF

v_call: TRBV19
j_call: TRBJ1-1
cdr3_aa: CASSIRGQGTEAFF

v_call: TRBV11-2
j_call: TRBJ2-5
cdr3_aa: CASSGPRGGGREETQYF

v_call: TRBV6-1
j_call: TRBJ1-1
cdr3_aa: CASRSNRGGNTEAFF

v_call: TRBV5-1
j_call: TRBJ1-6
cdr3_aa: CASSVDRTSYNSPLHF

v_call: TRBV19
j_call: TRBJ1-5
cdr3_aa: CASSMAGGLDQPQHF

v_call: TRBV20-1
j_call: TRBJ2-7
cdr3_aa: CSARNPGTYEQYF

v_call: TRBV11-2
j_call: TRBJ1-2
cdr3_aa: CASSPSRDSVFYGYTF

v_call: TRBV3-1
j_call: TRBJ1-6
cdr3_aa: CASSQRVVNSPLHF

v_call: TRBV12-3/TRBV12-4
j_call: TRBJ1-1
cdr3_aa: CASRGTGGDTEAFF

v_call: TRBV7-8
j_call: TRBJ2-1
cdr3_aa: CASSGRSGGSYNEQFF

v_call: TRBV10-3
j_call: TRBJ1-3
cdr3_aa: CAIRTGSSGNTIYF

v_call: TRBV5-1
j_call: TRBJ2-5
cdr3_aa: CASSAGRAQETQYF

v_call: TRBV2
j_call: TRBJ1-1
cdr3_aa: CASRDSLFEAFF

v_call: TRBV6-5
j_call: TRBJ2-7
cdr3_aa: CASSYRPAWEQYF

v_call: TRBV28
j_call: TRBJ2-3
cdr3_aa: CANSTGLARTDTQYF

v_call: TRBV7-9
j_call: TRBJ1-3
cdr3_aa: CASGPRGNTIYF

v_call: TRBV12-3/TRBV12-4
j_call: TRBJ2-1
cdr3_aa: CASSQDRGPWDEQFF

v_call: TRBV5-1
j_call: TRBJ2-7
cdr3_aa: CASSLTGLESEQYF

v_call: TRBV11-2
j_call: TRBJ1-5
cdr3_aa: CASSLGTTGGSNQPQHF

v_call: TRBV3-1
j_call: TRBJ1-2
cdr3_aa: CASSPITGPYGYTF